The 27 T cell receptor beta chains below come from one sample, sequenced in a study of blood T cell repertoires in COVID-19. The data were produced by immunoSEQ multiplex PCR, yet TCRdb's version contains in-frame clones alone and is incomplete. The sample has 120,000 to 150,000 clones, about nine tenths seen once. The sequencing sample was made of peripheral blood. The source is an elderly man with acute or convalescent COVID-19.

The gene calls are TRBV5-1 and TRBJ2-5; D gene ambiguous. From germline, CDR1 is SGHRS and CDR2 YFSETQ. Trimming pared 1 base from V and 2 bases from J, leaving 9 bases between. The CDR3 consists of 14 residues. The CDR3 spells CASSLSAAQETQYF. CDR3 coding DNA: TGCGCCAGCAGCTTGTCGGCGGCACAAGAGACCCAGTACTTC.

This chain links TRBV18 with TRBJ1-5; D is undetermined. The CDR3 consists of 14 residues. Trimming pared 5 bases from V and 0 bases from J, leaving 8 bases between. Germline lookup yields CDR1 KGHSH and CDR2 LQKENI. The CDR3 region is CASSESYSNQPQHF. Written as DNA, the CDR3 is TGTGCCAGCTCAGAGAGTTATAGCAATCAGCCCCAGCATTTT.

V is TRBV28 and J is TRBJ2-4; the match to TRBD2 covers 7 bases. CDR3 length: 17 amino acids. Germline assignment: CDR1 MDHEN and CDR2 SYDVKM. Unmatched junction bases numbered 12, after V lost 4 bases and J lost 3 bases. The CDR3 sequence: CASSSTRYSGGKNIQYF. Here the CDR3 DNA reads TGTGCCAGCAGTTCTACTCGTTACTCGGGAGGCAAAAACATTCAGTACTTC. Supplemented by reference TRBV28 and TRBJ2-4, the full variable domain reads DVKVTQSSRYLVKRTGEKVFLECVQDMDHENMFWYRQDPGLGLRLIYFSYDVKMKEKGDIPEGYSVSREKKERFSLILESASTNQTSMYLCASSSTRYSGGKNIQYFGAGTRLSVL.

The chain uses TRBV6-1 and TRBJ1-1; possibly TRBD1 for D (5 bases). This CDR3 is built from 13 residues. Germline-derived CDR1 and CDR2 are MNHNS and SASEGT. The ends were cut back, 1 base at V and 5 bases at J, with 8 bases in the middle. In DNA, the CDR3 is TGTGCCAGCAGTGAAGGGGGCTGGACTGAAGCTTTCTTT. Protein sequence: CASSEGGWTEAFF.

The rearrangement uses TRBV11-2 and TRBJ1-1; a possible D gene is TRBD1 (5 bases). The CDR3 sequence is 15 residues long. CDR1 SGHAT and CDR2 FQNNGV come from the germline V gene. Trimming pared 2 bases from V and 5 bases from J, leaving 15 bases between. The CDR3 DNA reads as TGTGCCAGCAGCTTAACCGCTGGGGGGGTAACTGAAGCTTTCTTT. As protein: CASSLTAGGVTEAFF.

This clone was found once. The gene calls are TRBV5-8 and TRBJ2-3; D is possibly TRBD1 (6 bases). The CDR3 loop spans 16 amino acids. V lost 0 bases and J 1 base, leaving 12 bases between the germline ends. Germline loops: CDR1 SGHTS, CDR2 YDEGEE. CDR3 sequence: CASSLEGGPRTDTQYF. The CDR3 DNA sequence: TGTGCCAGCAGCTTGGAAGGGGGACCACGCACAGATACGCAGTATTTT.

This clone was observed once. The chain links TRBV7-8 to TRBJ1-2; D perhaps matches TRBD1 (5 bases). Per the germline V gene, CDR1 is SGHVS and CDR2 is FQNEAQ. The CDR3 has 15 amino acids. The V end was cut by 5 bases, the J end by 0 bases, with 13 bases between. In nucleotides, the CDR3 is TGTGCCAGCAGCCACTCCAGGGCATCTAACTATGGCTACACCTTC. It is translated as CASSHSRASNYGYTF.

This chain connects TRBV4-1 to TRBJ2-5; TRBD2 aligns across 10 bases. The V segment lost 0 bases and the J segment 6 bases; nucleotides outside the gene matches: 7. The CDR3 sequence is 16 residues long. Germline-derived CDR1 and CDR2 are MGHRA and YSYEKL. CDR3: CASSQDSLAGEQTQYF. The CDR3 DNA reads TGCGCCAGCAGCCAAGATTCTCTAGCGGGGGAGCAGACCCAGTACTTC.

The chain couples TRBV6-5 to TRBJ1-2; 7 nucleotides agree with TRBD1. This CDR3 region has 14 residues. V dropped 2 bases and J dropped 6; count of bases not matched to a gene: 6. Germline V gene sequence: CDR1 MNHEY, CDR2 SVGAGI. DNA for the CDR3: TGTGCCAGCAGTTACCTACAGGGGATCGATGGCTACACCTTC. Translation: CASSYLQGIDGYTF.

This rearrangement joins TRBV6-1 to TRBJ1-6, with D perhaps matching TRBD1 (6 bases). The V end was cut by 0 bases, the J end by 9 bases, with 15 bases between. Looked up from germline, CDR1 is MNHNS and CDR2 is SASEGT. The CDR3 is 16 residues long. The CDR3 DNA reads TGTGCCAGCAGTGAAGCGCGGGGGGGCTCATTTTCACCCCTCCACTTT. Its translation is CASSEARGGSFSPLHF.

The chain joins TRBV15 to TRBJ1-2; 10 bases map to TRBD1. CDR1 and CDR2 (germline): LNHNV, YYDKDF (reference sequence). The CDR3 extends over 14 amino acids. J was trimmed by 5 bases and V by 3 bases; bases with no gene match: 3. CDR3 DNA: TGTGCCACCAGCAGTGGGACAGGGGTATATGGCTACACCTTC. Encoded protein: CATSSGTGVYGYTF.

CDR3 amino acids: CASSYWGQKSYEQYF. The CDR3 DNA follows: TGTGCCAGCAGTTATTGGGGACAGAAATCCTACGAGCAGTACTTC. V usage is TRBV6-2 or TRBV6-3 and J usage is TRBJ2-7, with 7 bases aligning to TRBD1. Germline CDR1 and CDR2: MNHEY and SVGEGT. The CDR3 runs to 15 residues. V lost 3 bases, J lost 1 base, and 6 bases stayed unmatched.

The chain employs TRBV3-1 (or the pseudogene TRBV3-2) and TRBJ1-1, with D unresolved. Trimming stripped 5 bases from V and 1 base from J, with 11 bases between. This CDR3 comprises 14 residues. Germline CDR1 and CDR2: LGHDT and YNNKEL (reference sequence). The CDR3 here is CASSFLQTNTEAFF. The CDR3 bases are TGTGCCAGCAGCTTTCTACAGACGAACACTGAAGCTTTCTTT.

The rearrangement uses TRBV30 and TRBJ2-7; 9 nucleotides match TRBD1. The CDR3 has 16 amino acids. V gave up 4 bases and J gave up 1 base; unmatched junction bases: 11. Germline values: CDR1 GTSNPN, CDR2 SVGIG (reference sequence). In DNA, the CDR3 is TGTGCCTGGACTAAGTACGTTGGGACAGGGTCCTACGAGCAGTACTTC. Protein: CAWTKYVGTGSYEQYF.

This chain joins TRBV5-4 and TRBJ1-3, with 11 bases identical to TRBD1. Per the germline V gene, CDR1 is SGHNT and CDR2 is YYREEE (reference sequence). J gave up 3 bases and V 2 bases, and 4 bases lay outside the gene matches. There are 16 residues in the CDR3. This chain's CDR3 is CASSFAGTGGGNTIYF. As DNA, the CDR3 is TGTGCCAGCAGCTTCGCCGGGACAGGGGGTGGAAACACCATATATTTT.

The CDR3 nucleotides read TGCGCCAGCAGCTCAGGCGGGACTAGCTCTGGAAACACCATATATTTT. This sequence encodes CASSSGGTSSGNTIYF. The chain recombines TRBV5-1 with TRBJ1-3; a weak D match, TRBD1 (5 bases). V was shortened by 3 bases and J by 0 bases, with 13 bases between the two germline ends. Germline V gives CDR1 SGHRS, CDR2 YFSETQ. The CDR3 spans 16 residues.

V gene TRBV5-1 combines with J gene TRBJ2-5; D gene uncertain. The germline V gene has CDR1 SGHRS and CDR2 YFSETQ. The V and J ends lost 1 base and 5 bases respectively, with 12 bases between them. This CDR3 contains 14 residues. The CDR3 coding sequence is TGCGCCAGCAGCTTGCCCGAGGCTGGGGAGACCCAGTACTTC. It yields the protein CASSLPEAGETQYF.

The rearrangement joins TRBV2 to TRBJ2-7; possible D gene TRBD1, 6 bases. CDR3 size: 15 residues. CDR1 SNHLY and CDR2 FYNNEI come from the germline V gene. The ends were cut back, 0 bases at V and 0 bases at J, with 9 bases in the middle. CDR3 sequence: CASSEAPGDSYEQYF. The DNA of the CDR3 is TGTGCCAGCAGTGAAGCCCCAGGGGACTCCTACGAGCAGTACTTC. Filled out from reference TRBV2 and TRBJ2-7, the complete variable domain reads EPEVTQTPSHQVTQMGQEVILRCVPISNHLYFYWYRQILGQKVEFLVSFYNNEISEKSEIFDDQFSVERPDGSNFTLKIRSTKLEDSAMYFCASSEAPGDSYEQYFGPGTRLTVT.

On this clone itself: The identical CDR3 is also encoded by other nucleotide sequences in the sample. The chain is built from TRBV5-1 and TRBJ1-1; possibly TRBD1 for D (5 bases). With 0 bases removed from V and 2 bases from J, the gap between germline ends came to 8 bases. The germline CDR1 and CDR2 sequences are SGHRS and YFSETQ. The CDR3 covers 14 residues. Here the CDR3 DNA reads TGCGCCAGCAGCTTGGGGGGCTCAAACACTGAAGCTTTCTTT. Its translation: CASSLGGSNTEAFF.

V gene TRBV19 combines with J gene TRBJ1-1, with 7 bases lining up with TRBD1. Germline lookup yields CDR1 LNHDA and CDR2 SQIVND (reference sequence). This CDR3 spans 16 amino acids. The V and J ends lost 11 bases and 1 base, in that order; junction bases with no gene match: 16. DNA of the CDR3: TGTGCCTGCCTAACCGACAGGGTAGGTCCGAACACTGAAGCTTTCTTT. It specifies CACLTDRVGPNTEAFF.

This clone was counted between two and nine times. The CDR3 nucleotides read TGTGCCAGTAGTTCCGAGGCAATTCGCCCACAGCATTTT. It specifies CASSSEAIRPQHF. This sequence joins TRBV19 and TRBJ1-5; D is uncertain. Germline CDR1 LNHDA, CDR2 SQIVND (reference sequence). The CDR3 covers 13 residues. V lost 5 bases and J lost 13, with 18 bases in between.

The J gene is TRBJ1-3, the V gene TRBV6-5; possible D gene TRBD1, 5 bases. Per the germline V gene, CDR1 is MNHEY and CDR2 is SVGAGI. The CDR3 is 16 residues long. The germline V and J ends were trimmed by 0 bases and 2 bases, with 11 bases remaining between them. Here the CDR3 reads CASSYSAGQTGNTIYF. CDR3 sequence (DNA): TGTGCCAGCAGTTACTCCGCGGGGCAGACTGGAAACACCATATATTTT.

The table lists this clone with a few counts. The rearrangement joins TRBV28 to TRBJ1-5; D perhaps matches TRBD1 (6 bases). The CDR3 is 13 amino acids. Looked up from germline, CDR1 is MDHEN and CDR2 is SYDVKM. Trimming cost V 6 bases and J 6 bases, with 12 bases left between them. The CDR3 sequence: CASRRQVGQPQHF. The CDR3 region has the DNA TGTGCCAGCAGGAGACAGGTGGGTCAGCCCCAGCATTTT.

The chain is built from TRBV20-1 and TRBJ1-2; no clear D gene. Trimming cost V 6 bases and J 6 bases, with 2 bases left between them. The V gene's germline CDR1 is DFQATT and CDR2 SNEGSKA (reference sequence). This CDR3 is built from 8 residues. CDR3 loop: CSADGYTF. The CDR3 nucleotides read TGCAGTGCCGATGGCTACACCTTC.

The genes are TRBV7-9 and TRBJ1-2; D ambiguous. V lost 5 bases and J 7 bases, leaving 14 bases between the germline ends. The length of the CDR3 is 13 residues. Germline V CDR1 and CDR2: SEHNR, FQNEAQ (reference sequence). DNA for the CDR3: TGTGCCAGCAGCCCGGCGGCAGAAAGTGGCTACACCTTC. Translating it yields CASSPAAESGYTF.

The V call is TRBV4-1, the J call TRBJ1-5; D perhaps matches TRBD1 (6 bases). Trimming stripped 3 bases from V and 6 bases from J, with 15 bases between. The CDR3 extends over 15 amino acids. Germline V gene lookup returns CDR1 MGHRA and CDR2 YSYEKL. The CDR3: CASSHSGGASQPQHF. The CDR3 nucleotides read TGCGCCAGCAGCCACAGCGGGGGCGCAAGTCAGCCCCAGCATTTT.

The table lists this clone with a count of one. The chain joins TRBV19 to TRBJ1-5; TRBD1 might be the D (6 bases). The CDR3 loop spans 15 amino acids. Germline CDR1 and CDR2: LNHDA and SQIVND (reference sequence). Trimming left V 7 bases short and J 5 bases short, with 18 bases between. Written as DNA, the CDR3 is TGTGCCAGTACCGAGGTACTACAGGGCGATCAGCCCCAGCATTTT. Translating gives CASTEVLQGDQPQHF.